This T cell receptor (beta chain) originates from a study of identical twins. One entry per CDR3 protein results from TCRdb running MiXCR on the 5' RACE reads. The sample lists about 530,000 distinct CDR3 sequences; about 20% were seen once. Per the germline V gene, CDR1 is SEHNR and CDR2 is FQNEAQ (reference sequence). V was clipped by 1 base and J by 6 bases, with 10 bases between them. The CDR3 is 14 residues long. The same data also contributed to another study, on yellow fever vaccine responses in identical twins.

The source material was CD4+ T cells sorted from blood. The receptor was derived from a woman younger than 35 in good health. This chain links TRBV7-9 with TRBJ1-5, with a possible D match to TRBD1 (5 bases). The CDR3 nucleotides are TGTGCCAGCAGCTTAGGGGGGTTGGCTCAGCCCCAGCATTTT. Its translation: CASSLGGLAQPQHF. Looking up the rest from reference TRBV7-9 and TRBJ1-5 gives the full variable domain: DTGVSQNPRHKITKRGQNVTFRCDPISEHNRLYWYRQTLGQGPEFLTYFQNEAQLEKSRLLSDRFSAERPKGSFSTLEIQRTEQGDSAMYLCASSLGGLAQPQHFGDGTRLSIL.